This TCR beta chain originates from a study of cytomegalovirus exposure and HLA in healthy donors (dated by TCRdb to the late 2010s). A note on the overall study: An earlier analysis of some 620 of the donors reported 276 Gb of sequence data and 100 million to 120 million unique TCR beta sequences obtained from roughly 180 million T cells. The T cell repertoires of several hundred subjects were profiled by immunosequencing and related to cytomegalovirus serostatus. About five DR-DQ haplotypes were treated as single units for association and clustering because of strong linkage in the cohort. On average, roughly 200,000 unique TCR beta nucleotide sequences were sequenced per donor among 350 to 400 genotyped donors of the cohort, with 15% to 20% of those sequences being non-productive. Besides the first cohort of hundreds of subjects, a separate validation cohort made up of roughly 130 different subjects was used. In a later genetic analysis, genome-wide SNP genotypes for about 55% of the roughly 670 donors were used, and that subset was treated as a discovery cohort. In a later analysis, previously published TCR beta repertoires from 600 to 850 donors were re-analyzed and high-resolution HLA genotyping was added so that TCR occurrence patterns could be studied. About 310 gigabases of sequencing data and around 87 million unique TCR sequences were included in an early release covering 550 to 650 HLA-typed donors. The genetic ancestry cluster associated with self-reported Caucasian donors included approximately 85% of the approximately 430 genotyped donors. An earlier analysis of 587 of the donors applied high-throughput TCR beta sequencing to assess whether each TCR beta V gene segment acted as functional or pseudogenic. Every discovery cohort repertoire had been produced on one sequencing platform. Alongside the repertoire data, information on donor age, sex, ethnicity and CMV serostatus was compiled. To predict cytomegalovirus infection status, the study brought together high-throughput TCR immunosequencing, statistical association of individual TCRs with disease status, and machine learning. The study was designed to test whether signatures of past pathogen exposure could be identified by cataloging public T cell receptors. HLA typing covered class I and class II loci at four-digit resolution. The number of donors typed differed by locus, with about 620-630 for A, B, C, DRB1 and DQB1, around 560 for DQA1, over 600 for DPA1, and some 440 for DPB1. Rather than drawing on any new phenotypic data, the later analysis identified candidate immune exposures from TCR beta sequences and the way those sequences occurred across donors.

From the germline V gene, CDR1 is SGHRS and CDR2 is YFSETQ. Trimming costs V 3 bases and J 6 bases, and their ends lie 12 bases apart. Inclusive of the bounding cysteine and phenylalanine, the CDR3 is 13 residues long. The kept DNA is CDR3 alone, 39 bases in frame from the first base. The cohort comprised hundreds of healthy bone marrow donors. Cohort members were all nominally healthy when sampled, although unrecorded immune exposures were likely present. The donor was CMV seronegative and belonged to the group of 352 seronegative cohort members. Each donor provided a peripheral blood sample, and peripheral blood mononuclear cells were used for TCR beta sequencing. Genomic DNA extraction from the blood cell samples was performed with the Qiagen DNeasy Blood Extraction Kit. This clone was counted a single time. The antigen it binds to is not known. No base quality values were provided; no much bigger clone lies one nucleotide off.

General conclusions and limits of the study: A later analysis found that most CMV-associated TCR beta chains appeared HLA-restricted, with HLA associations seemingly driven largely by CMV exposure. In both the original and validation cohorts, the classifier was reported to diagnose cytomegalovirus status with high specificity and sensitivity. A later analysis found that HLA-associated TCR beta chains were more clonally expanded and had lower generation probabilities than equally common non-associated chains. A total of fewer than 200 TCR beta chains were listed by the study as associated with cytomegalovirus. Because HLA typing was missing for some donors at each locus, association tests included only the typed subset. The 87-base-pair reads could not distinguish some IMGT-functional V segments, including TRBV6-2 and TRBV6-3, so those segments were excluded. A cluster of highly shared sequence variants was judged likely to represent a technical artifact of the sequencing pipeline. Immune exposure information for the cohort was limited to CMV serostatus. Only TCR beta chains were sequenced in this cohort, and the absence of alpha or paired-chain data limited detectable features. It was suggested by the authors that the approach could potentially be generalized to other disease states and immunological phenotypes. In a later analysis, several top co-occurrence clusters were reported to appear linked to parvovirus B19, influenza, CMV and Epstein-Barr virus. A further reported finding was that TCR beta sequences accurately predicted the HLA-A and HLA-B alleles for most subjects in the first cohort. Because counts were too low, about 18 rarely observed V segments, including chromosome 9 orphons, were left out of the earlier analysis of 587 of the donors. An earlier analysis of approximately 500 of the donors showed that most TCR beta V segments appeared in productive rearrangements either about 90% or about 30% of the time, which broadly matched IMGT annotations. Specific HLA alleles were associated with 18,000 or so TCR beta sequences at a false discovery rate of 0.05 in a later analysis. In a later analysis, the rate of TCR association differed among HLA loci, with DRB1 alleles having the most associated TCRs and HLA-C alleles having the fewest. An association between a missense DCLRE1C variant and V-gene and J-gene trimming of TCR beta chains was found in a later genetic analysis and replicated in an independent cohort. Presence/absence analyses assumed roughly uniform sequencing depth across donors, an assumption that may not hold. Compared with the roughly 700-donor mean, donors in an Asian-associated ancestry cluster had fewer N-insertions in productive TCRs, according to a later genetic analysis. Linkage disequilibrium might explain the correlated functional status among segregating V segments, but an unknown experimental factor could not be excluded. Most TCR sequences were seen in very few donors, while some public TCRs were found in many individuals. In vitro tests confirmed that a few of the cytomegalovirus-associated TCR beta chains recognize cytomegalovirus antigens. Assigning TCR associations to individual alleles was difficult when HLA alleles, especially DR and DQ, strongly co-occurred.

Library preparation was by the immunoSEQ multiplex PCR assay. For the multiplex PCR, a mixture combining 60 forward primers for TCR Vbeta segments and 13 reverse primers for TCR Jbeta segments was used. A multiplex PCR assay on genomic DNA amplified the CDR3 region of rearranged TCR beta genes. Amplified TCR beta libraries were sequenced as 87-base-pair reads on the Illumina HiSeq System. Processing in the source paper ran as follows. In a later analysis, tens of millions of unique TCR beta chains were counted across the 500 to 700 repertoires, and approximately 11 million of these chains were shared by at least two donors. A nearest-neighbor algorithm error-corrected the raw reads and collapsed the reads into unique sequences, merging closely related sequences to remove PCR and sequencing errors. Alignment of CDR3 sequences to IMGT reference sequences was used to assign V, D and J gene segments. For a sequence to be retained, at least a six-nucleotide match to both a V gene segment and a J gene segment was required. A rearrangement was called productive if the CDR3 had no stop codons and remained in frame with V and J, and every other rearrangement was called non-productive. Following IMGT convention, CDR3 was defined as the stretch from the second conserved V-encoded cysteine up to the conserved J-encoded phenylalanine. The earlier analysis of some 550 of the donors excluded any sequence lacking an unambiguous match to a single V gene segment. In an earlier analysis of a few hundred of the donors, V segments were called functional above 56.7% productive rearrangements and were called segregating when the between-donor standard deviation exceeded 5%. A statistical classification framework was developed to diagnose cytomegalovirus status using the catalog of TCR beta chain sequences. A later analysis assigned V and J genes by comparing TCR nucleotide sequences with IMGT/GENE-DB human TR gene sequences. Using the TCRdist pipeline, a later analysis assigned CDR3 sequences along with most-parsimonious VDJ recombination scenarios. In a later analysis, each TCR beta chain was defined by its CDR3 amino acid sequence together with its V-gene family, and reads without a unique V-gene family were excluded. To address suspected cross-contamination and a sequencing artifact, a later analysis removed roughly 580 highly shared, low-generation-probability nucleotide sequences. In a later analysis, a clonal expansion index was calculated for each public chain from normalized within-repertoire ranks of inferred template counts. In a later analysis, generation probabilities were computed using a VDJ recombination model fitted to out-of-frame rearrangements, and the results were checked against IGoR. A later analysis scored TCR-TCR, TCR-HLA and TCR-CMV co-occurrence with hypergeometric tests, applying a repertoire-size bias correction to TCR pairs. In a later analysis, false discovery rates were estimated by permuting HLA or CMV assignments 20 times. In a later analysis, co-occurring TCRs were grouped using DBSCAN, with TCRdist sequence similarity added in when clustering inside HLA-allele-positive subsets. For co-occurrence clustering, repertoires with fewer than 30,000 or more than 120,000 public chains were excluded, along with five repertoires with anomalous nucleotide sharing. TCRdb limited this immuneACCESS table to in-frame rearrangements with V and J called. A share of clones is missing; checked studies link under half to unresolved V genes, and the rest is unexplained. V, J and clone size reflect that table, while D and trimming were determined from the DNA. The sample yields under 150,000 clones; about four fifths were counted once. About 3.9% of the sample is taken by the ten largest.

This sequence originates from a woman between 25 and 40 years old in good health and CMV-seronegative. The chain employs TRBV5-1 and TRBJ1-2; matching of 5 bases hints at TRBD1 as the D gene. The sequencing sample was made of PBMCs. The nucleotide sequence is TGCGCCAGCAGCTACCAGGGAAACGATGGCTACACCTTC. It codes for CASSYQGNDGYTF.